The 22 T cell receptor beta chains below were found in one sample sequenced in a study of cytomegalovirus exposure and HLA in healthy donors. The PCR ran on 60 Vbeta and 13 Jbeta primers. TCRdb keeps only in-frame clones here, not all; method: immunoSEQ multiplex PCR. The data hold about 170,000 clones, with roughly 80% observed a single time. What was sequenced was PBMCs. Receptors were obtained from a young woman in good health and CMV-seronegative.

The chain combines TRBV7-2 with TRBJ2-1; 7 bases align to TRBD2. The trim removed 1 base at V and 6 bases at J, leaving 3 bases unmatched. Germline CDR1 reads SGHTA; CDR2 reads FQGNSA. This CDR3 comprises 14 residues. The CDR3 sequence: CASSLEGRVNEQFF. The CDR3 coding sequence is TGTGCCAGCAGCTTAGAAGGGAGGGTCAATGAGCAGTTCTTC.

This chain uses TRBV5-4 with TRBJ2-2; 9 bases match TRBD1. Losses at the gene ends were 4 bases for V and 6 bases for J; bases not matched to a gene: 7. Germline assignment: CDR1 SGHNT and CDR2 YYREEE (reference sequence). The CDR3 has 15 residues. CDR3 coding DNA: TGTGCCAGCAGCGTAGTGGGGACAGGGTCCGGGGAGCTGTTTTTT. Its translation is CASSVVGTGSGELFF.

The rearrangement joins TRBV5-1 to TRBJ2-2; D call uncertain. The germline V gene has CDR1 SGHRS and CDR2 YFSETQ. Between the trimmed V and J ends, which lost 1 base and 0 bases, there was a span of 10 bases. The CDR3 is made up of 16 amino acids. The CDR3 spells CASSLFRQANTGELFF. CDR3 nucleotides: TGCGCCAGCAGCTTGTTTAGGCAGGCGAACACCGGGGAGCTGTTTTTT.

The chain carries TRBV7-9 and TRBJ2-5, with D perhaps matching TRBD1 (5 bases). V lost 2 bases and J lost 2, with 15 bases in between. The CDR3 is 16 amino acids. Germline values: CDR1 SEHNR, CDR2 FQNEAQ (reference sequence). The CDR3: CASSLRTSGRQETQYF. Here the CDR3 DNA reads TGTGCCAGCAGCTTAAGGACATCCGGACGGCAAGAGACCCAGTACTTC.

The chain is built from TRBV5-6 and TRBJ1-5, with D possibly being TRBD1 (5 bases). The CDR3 has 15 residues. Germline V gene sequence: CDR1 SGHDT, CDR2 YYEEEE. With 1 base removed from V and 0 bases from J, the gap between germline ends came to 8 bases. The CDR3 sequence: CASSLRGYSNQPQHF. Here the CDR3 DNA reads TGTGCCAGCAGCTTGAGGGGTTATAGCAATCAGCCCCAGCATTTT.

The chain combines TRBV2 with TRBJ2-1, with TRBD2 identical over 9 bases. The CDR3 length is 15 residues. V dropped 3 bases and J dropped 8; count of bases not matched to a gene: 8. Germline V gene data show CDR1 as SNHLY and CDR2 as FYNNEI. The CDR3 nucleotides are TGTGCCAGCAGTGACTGGCTAGCGGGAACGGATGAGCAGTTCTTC. Protein: CASSDWLAGTDEQFF.

The count of this clone is one. This sequence joins TRBV19 and TRBJ1-6; 7 nucleotides align to TRBD1. The CDR3 spans 17 residues. The trim removed 6 bases at V and 5 bases at J, leaving 13 bases unmatched. Germline CDR1 and CDR2: LNHDA and SQIVND (reference sequence). The CDR3 loop is CASRQQGSGPNNSPLHF. CDR3 DNA: TGTGCCAGTAGACAACAGGGGTCGGGCCCCAATAATTCACCCCTCCACTTT.

This clone was observed a handful of times. The V and J genes are TRBV5-1 and TRBJ1-2; 8 bases match TRBD1. CDR1 and CDR2 from the germline V gene are SGHRS and YFSETQ. V trimming: 4 bases; J trimming: 8 bases; junction bases outside the gene matches: 13. The CDR3 totals 15 residues. CDR3 nucleotides: TGCGCCAGCAGCCCGGACAGGGCCGAAATAGGGGGCTACACCTTC. Its translation is CASSPDRAEIGGYTF. The full variable domain, in which reference TRBV5-1 and TRBJ1-2 provide the parts outside the CDR3, is KAGVTQTPRYLIKTRGQQVTLSCSPISGHRSVSWYQQTPGQGLQFLFEYFSETQRNKGNFPGRFSGRQFSNSRSEMNVSTLELGDSALYLCASSPDRAEIGGYTFGSGTRLTVV.

This sequence joins TRBV4-1 and TRBJ2-4, with TRBD1 as a possible D gene (6 bases). CDR1 is MGHRA and CDR2 is YSYEKL in the germline V gene. CDR3 length: 16 residues. V shed 1 base and J shed 7 bases, with 17 bases lying between them. For the CDR3, the DNA is TGCGCCAGCAGCCAAGGGGGGCGGCTAGATGGGAACATTCAGTACTTC. This translates into CASSQGGRLDGNIQYF.

The V and J genes are TRBV6-7 and TRBJ2-3, with TRBD2 matching 11 bases. TRBV6-7 is known as an ORF, though its function is uncertain. V was clipped by 0 bases and J by 5 bases; unmatched bases: 13. CDR3 length equals 19 residues. CDR3: CASSYSDRRLAGQGDTQYF. For the CDR3, the DNA is TGTGCCAGCAGTTACTCCGACCGTCGACTAGCGGGACAAGGAGATACGCAGTATTTT.

This CDR3 reads CAISESRGLSNTQYF. The CDR3 region has the DNA TGTGCCATCAGTGAGTCACGGGGGTTGTCGAATACGCAGTATTTT. This rearrangement joins TRBV10-3 to TRBJ2-3; D perhaps matches TRBD2 (6 bases). Deletions cut 0 bases from V and 7 bases from J, with 14 bases between. Per germline, CDR1 ENHRY and CDR2 SYGVKD. The CDR3 sequence is 15 residues long.

J is TRBJ1-5 and V is TRBV19; no clear D. The CDR3 has 18 residues. Trimming left V 6 bases short and J 2 bases short, with 23 bases between. Per germline, CDR1 LNHDA and CDR2 SQIVND (reference sequence). CDR3: CASRPPLEGGIGNQPQHF. The CDR3 DNA is TGTGCCAGTAGGCCACCCTTGGAGGGAGGAATAGGCAATCAGCCCCAGCATTTT.

This rearrangement joins TRBV11-3 to TRBJ1-1, with TRBD1 matching 8 bases. Germline V gene lookup returns CDR1 SGHNT and CDR2 YENEEA. With 5 bases clipped from V and 2 bases from J, the junction kept 7 bases outside the gene matches. This CDR3 has 15 amino acids. DNA for the CDR3: TGTGCCAGCAGCAAACAGGGACAGGCCAACACTGAAGCTTTCTTT. Translation gives CASSKQGQANTEAFF.

The chain couples TRBV4-2 to TRBJ1-1, with a weak D call TRBD1 (6 bases). Trimming shortened V by 4 bases and J by 6 bases, and 24 bases separated the two germline ends. In germline, CDR1 is LGHNA, CDR2 YNFKEQ. The CDR3 runs 17 residues. CDR3 bases: TGTGCCAGCAGCCCAATAGAACGACAGGTGGTGGTGGCTGAAGCTTTCTTT. This encodes CASSPIERQVVVAEAFF.

The genes are TRBV5-4 and TRBJ2-7, with 9 bases aligning to TRBD2. The germline V gene encodes CDR1 SGHNT and CDR2 YYREEE (reference sequence). The CDR3 length is 14 residues. The J segment lost 7 bases and the V segment lost 1 base, leaving 6 bases of the junction unmatched. CDR3 amino acids: CASSLMREGGEQYF. In DNA form, the CDR3 reads TGTGCCAGCAGCTTGATGCGGGAGGGGGGGGAGCAGTACTTC.

The genes are TRBV6-1 and TRBJ1-2, with D tentatively TRBD1 (5 bases). V was clipped by 4 bases and J by 8 bases, with 14 bases between them. Germline V gives CDR1 MNHNS, CDR2 SASEGT. This CDR3 is built from 13 residues. DNA of the CDR3: TGTGCCAGCAGTGGCGGCAGGGTATTGGGCTACACCTTC. Translation: CASSGGRVLGYTF.

The rearrangement uses TRBV7-2 and TRBJ2-7, with a possible D match to TRBD2 (7 bases). Germline CDR1 SGHTA, CDR2 FQGNSA. Trimming took off 0 bases at V and 7 bases at J, with 16 bases between the two ends. The CDR3 is 15 residues long. The CDR3 sequence: CASSLARLAQGEQYF. In DNA form, the CDR3 reads TGTGCCAGCAGCTTAGCCAGACTAGCCCAGGGGGAGCAGTACTTC.

Regarding this clone: The junction departs from germline at one end; a sequencing error may be responsible. The chain is built from TRBV6-1 and TRBJ1-2; no reliable D call. The germline CDR1 and CDR2 sequences are MNHNS and SASEGT. This CDR3 is built from 13 residues. The DNA for the CDR3 is TGTGCCAGCAGTGAGAAGACTAACTGTGGCTACACCTTC. This gives the protein CASSEKTNCGYTF.

The genes are TRBV11-2 and TRBJ2-1; D gene unclear. V lost 6 bases and J lost 0, with 6 bases in between. Germline values: CDR1 SGHAT, CDR2 FQNNGV. The CDR3 runs 13 residues. The CDR3 DNA sequence: TGTGCCAGCAGGGCAAGCTCCTACAATGAGCAGTTCTTC. It encodes CASRASSYNEQFF.

The V gene is TRBV6-5, the J gene TRBJ1-2; D might be TRBD1 (5 bases). CDR3 size: 14 residues. Trimming pared 6 bases from V and 5 bases from J, leaving 16 bases between. The germline V gene has CDR1 MNHEY and CDR2 SVGAGI. The CDR3 sequence: CASSRLGGAYGYTF. The CDR3 coding sequence is TGTGCCAGCAGCCGCTTAGGAGGGGCTTATGGCTACACCTTC.

J is TRBJ2-1 and V is TRBV4-1; D remains ambiguous. V lost 4 bases and J 9 bases, leaving 13 bases between the germline ends. Germline V gene data show CDR1 as MGHRA and CDR2 as YSYEKL. The CDR3 is 13 amino acids. The CDR3 region is CASSPHGAPEQFF. The CDR3 region has the DNA TGCGCCAGCAGCCCCCACGGAGCGCCTGAGCAGTTCTTC.

This chain joins TRBV10-3 and TRBJ2-7, with 7 bases identical to TRBD1. Germline values: CDR1 ENHRY, CDR2 SYGVKD. V shed 4 bases, J shed 2 bases, and the junction held 5 bases outside the gene matches. There are 14 residues in the CDR3. CDR3 protein: CAISVGTETYEQYF. The CDR3 DNA reads as TGTGCCATCAGTGTAGGGACAGAAACCTACGAGCAGTACTTC.